These 5 T cell receptor beta chains share one sample of origin, sequenced in a study of PD-1 blockade in classical Hodgkin lymphoma. TCRdb's table, derived via immunoSEQ multiplex PCR, lists solely in-frame clones and lacks some. The sample lists around 23,000 clones, over 75% occurring once. All trial patients relapsed after autologous stem cell transplantation. The specimen comprised peripheral blood mononuclear cells (PBMCs), sampled before the second cycle of nivolumab. The source of these receptors is a human donor with classical Hodgkin lymphoma.

The chain couples TRBV7-9 to TRBJ2-1, with TRBD2 as a possible D gene (7 bases). Trimming pared 3 bases from V and 1 base from J, leaving 19 bases between. The CDR3 length is 18 residues. Per germline, CDR1 SEHNR and CDR2 FQNEAQ (reference sequence). The CDR3 coding sequence is TGTGCCAGCAGCTTGGGGGCATTGCGGGAGCGGTCCTACAATGAGCAGTTCTTC. Amino acids: CASSLGALRERSYNEQFF.

This sequence joins TRBV19 and TRBJ1-4; 10 bases line up with TRBD1. After removal of 5 bases from V and 5 bases from J, the junction contained 5 bases not matched to a gene. Germline lookup yields CDR1 LNHDA and CDR2 SQIVND (reference sequence). The CDR3 extends over 15 amino acids. The chain's CDR3 is CASSDPGQGNEKLFF. In nucleotides, the CDR3 is TGTGCCAGTAGTGACCCGGGACAGGGGAATGAAAAACTGTTTTTT.

The rearrangement uses TRBV10-1 and TRBJ2-6; D not resolved. Between the trimmed V and J ends, which lost 0 bases and 0 bases, there was a span of 9 bases. CDR1 and CDR2 from the germline V gene are WNHNN and SYGVQD (reference sequence). This CDR3 has 17 amino acids. The CDR3 loop reads CASSESRSSSGANVLTF. CDR3 nucleotides: TGCGCCAGCAGTGAGTCTCGGAGCAGCTCTGGGGCCAACGTCCTGACTTTC.

CDR3 nucleotide sequence: TGTGCCAGCAGATACCGGGACTCCTACTATGGCTACACCTTC. Translated, it gives CASRYRDSYYGYTF. The chain recombines TRBV27 with TRBJ1-2, with D tentatively TRBD1 (5 bases). The CDR3 sequence is 14 residues long. Trimming removed 6 bases at V and 3 bases at J, with 14 bases between. CDR1 is MNHEY, CDR2 SMNVEV, per germline (reference sequence).

The rearrangement joins TRBV7-9 to TRBJ2-1, with 12 positions matching TRBD2. Germline CDR1 SEHNR, CDR2 FQNEAQ (reference sequence). J was trimmed by 10 bases and V by 4 bases; bases with no gene match: 2. This CDR3 region has 13 residues. CDR3: CASSSGLAGEQFF. The DNA for the CDR3 is TGTGCCAGCAGCTCCGGACTAGCGGGAGAGCAGTTCTTC.